The rows below give T cell receptor beta chains drawn from one sample of a study of blood T cell repertoires in COVID-19. Produced via immunoSEQ multiplex PCR; TCRdb's table is partial and in-frame only. The sample records roughly 100,000 clones, approximately 80% being singletons. Sequencing was performed on peripheral blood. The receptors were sampled from a human donor in a cohort sampled during active COVID-19. Both conserved end residues are part of each CDR3. A D gene is named only where the DNA matches it firmly. Where a row states a size, it is once, few, many or the class of an expanded clone; other rows omit it.

>TRBJ2-1|TRBV10-3|once|.
CAISGSRSYNEQFF
TGTGCCATCAGTGGGTCCCGCTCCTACAATGAGCAGTTCTTC
>TRBJ1-2|TRBV11-3|.|TRBD1
CASSAQQGVDGYTF
TGTGCCAGCAGCGCCCAGCAGGGGGTCGATGGCTACACCTTC
>TRBJ2-7|TRBV2|few|.
CASSEQPRTNEQYF
TGTGCCAGCAGCGAGCAACCTCGGACAAATGAGCAGTACTTC
>TRBJ2-3|TRBV9|.|TRBD2
CASSVGTSGGSTDTQYF
TGTGCCAGCAGCGTAGGGACTAGCGGGGGGAGCACAGATACGCAGTATTTT
>TRBJ2-2|TRBV5-1|.|TRBD2
CASSGGGDTGELFF
TGCGCCAGCAGCGGGGGAGGGGACACCGGGGAGCTGTTTTTT
>TRBJ1-6|TRBV27|.|TRBD1
CASSLYGTANSPLHF
TGTGCCAGCAGTTTATATGGGACAGCCAATTCACCCCTCCACTTT
>TRBJ2-7|TRBV18|.|TRBD1
CASSSGTASYEQYF
TGTGCCAGCTCATCCGGGACAGCCTCCTACGAGCAGTACTTC
>TRBJ2-4|TRBV5-1|.|.
CASSSAQTGNIQYF
TGCGCCAGCAGCTCCGCCCAGACTGGAAACATTCAGTACTTC
>TRBJ2-5|TRBV2|.|.
CASRSRDPSETQYF
TGTGCCAGCAGATCCAGGGATCCGTCAGAGACCCAGTACTTC
>TRBJ1-5|TRBV19|.|TRBD1
CASSRTGENQPQHF
TGTGCCAGTAGCCGGACAGGGGAGAATCAGCCCCAGCATTTT
>TRBJ2-3|TRBV10-3|.|TRBD2
CAISDASGGGKDTQYF
TGTGCCATCAGTGATGCCAGCGGGGGGGGCAAAGATACGCAGTATTTT
>TRBJ1-2|TRBV9|.|TRBD1
CASSRDSYGYTF
TGTGCCAGCAGCCGGGACAGCTATGGCTACACCTTC
>TRBJ2-5|TRBV6-5|.|.
CASSRLQETQYF
TGTGCCAGCAGTAGACTACAAGAGACCCAGTACTTC
>TRBJ2-2|TRBV27|.|.
CASSLSLTPGELFF
TGTGCCAGCAGTTTATCGTTGACTCCCGGGGAGCTGTTTTTT
>TRBJ1-4|TRBV12-3/TRBV12-4|.|.
CATRTTEKLFF
TGTGCCACCCGTACAACTGAAAAACTGTTTTTT
>TRBJ2-5|TRBV3-1/TRBV3-2|.|TRBD1
CASSRTRGTETQYF
TGTGCCAGCAGCCGTACCAGGGGGACGGAGACCCAGTACTTC
>TRBJ2-5|TRBV2|.|TRBD2
CASSEGLAGGIETQYF
TGTGCCAGCAGTGAAGGACTAGCGGGGGGTATAGAGACCCAGTACTTC
>TRBJ1-2|TRBV5-1|.|.
CASSLLQGGGYTF
TGCGCCAGCAGCTTGCTTCAGGGAGGTGGCTACACCTTC
>TRBJ2-2|TRBV7-2|.|.
CASSTRVGSLFGTGELFF
TGTGCCAGCAGCACCCGGGTTGGGTCCCTCTTCGGCACCGGGGAGCTGTTTTTT
>TRBJ2-7|TRBV6-1|.|.
CASSEPGGAQYF
TGTGCCAGCAGTGAGCCGGGGGGCGCGCAGTACTTC
>TRBJ1-1|TRBV7-2|.|.
CASSLRLGREGAFF
TGTGCCAGCAGCTTAAGGTTAGGCAGGGAGGGAGCTTTCTTT
>TRBJ2-7|TRBV5-1|.|.
CASTPGGTGTYEQYF
TGCGCCAGCACCCCGGGAGGGACAGGGACCTACGAGCAGTACTTC
>TRBJ2-1|TRBV7-3|.|TRBD2
CASSLGRGSFSEQFF
TGTGCCAGCAGCTTAGGGCGGGGGTCCTTCAGTGAGCAGTTCTTC
>TRBJ2-5|TRBV18|.|TRBD1
CASSAGQAQETQYF
TGTGCCAGCTCAGCCGGACAGGCCCAAGAGACCCAGTACTTC
>TRBJ1-2|TRBV6-1|.|.
CASSEPWDSYGYTF
TGTGCCAGCAGTGAACCTTGGGACTCCTATGGCTACACCTTC
>TRBJ2-3|TRBV15|.|TRBD2
CATSTRTSWTDTQYF
TGTGCCACCAGCACTCGGACTAGCTGGACAGATACGCAGTATTTT
>TRBJ2-5|TRBV7-3|.|TRBD2
CASSFSGTSGGSGAQYF
TGTGCCAGCAGCTTCTCCGGGACTAGCGGGGGCTCGGGGGCCCAGTACTTC
>TRBJ2-7|TRBV27|.|TRBD2
CASSRGGLGYEQYF
TGTGCCAGCAGCCGAGGGGGACTAGGATACGAGCAGTACTTC
>TRBJ1-1|TRBV27|.|.
CASSLGRMNTEAFF
TGTGCCAGCAGTTTGGGCAGAATGAACACTGAAGCTTTCTTT
>TRBJ2-1|TRBV7-3|.|.
CASSFVQDNEQFF
TGTGCCAGCAGCTTCGTACAGGACAATGAGCAGTTCTTC
>TRBJ2-3|TRBV5-1|.|.
CASSGQTSTDTQYF
TGCGCCAGCAGTGGACAGACTAGCACAGATACGCAGTATTTT
>TRBJ2-5|TRBV10-3|.|.
CAISRAGLQETQYF
TGTGCCATCAGTCGGGCAGGGCTTCAAGAGACCCAGTACTTC
>TRBJ2-4|TRBV28|.|TRBD1
CASSYRGPIAKNIQYF
TGTGCCAGCAGCTACAGGGGACCAATAGCCAAAAACATTCAGTACTTC
>TRBJ2-7|TRBV7-3|.|.
CASSLTENEQYF
TGTGCCAGCAGCTTAACCGAGAACGAGCAGTACTTC
>TRBJ1-2|TRBV7-2|.|.
CASSPSALNYGYTF
TGTGCCAGCAGCCCCTCCGCACTGAACTATGGCTACACCTTC
>TRBJ1-5|TRBV27|.|TRBD1
CASSYRTGANQPQHF
TGTGCCAGCAGTTACCGGACAGGGGCCAATCAGCCCCAGCATTTT
>TRBJ2-5|TRBV27|.|.
CASSLRNGRRETQYF
TGTGCCAGCAGTTTAAGGAATGGTCGGAGAGAGACCCAGTACTTC
>TRBJ2-3|TRBV6-1|.|TRBD2
CASSEGASGWDTQYF
TGTGCCAGCAGTGAAGGGGCTAGCGGGTGGGATACGCAGTATTTT
>TRBJ2-5|TRBV5-1|.|TRBD2
CASGPSGGALETQYF
TGCGCCAGCGGCCCTAGCGGGGGGGCATTGGAGACCCAGTACTTC
>TRBJ2-3|TRBV18|.|TRBD2
CASSPSSGGVTDTQYF
TGTGCCAGCTCGCCGTCTAGCGGGGGAGTGACAGATACGCAGTATTTT
>TRBJ1-5|TRBV19|.|TRBD1
CASSMDRGLRPQHF
TGTGCCAGTAGCATGGACAGGGGGTTAAGGCCCCAGCATTTT
>TRBJ2-4|TRBV20-1|.|.
CSAPSLDIQYF
TGCAGTGCCCCGTCGTTAGACATTCAGTACTTC
>TRBJ1-2|TRBV3-1/TRBV3-2|.|.
CASSQDGRLYGYTF
TGTGCCAGCAGCCAAGATGGCAGGCTCTATGGCTACACCTTC
>TRBJ2-1|TRBV3-1/TRBV3-2|.|.
CASSQVGAYNEQFF
TGTGCCAGCAGCCAAGTCGGTGCCTACAATGAGCAGTTCTTC
>TRBJ1-5|TRBV4-1|few|.
CASSQDLRGNQPQHF
TGCGCCAGCAGCCAAGATCTGAGGGGCAATCAGCCCCAGCATTTT